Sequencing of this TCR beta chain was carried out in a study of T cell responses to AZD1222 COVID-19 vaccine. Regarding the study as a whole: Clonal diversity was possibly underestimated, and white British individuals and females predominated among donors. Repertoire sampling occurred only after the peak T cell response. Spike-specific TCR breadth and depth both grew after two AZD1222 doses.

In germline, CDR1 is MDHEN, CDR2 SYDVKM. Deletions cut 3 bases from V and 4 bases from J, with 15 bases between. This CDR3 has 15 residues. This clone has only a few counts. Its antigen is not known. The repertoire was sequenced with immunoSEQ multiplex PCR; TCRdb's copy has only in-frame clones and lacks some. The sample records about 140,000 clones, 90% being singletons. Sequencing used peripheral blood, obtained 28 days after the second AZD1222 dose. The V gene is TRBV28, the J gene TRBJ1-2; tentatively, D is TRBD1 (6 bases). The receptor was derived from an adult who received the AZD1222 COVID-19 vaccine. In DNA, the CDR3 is TGTGCCAGCAGTTTTACAGGGTACGGGGGCTATGGCTACACCTTC. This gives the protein CASSFTGYGGYGYTF.